This is a list of T cell receptor beta chains from one sample in a study of blood T cells in healthy people across ages. TCRdb passed the 5' RACE reads through MiXCR, listing each CDR3 protein once. The profile shows 450,000 to 700,000 distinct CDR3 sequences, roughly 29% of them singletons. Sequencing input: blood. Source of these receptors: a woman in her seventies in good health. CDR3s include the opening cysteine and the closing phenylalanine or tryptophan. Fields, in order: V gene, J gene, D gene, clone size, CDR3 DNA, CDR3 protein. D genes are given only for firm matches. Some rows have no size entry. The others give once, few or many, or a class for an expanded clone.

V: TRBV3-1; J: TRBJ1-4; D: TRBD1; size: .; DNA: TGTGCCAGCAGCCGATGGGACAGGGCGGATGAAAAACTGTTTTTT; CDR3: CASSRWDRADEKLFF
V: TRBV10-3; J: TRBJ1-1; D: .; size: few; DNA: TGTGCCACCAGTGAGTCTGGAGGGGCGGACGTGAGATTTGAAGCTTTCTTT; CDR3: CATSESGGADVRFEAFF
V: TRBV25-1; J: TRBJ2-1; D: .; size: few; DNA: TGTGCCAGGGGGGTGGAGGAATTGGTCGCCCGGCAGTTCTTC; CDR3: CARGVEELVARQFF
V: TRBV4-2; J: TRBJ2-7; D: .; size: .; DNA: TGTGCCAGCAGCCAAGTAGGGGACGAGCAGTACTTC; CDR3: CASSQVGDEQYF
V: TRBV20-1; J: TRBJ2-4; D: .; size: .; DNA: TGCAGTGCTAGAGATGGGTTCATTCAGTACTTC; CDR3: CSARDGFIQYF
V: TRBV5-1; J: TRBJ2-7; D: .; size: few; DNA: TGCGCCAGCAGTAATGGGCACGAGCAGTACTTC; CDR3: CASSNGHEQYF
V: TRBV7-9; J: TRBJ1-1; D: .; size: .; DNA: TGTGCCAGCAGCTTCCTCGGGGGGGCGCCCACTGAAGCTTTCTTT; CDR3: CASSFLGGAPTEAFF
V: TRBV19; J: TRBJ1-4; D: .; size: .; DNA: TGTGCCAGTAGTACCCCCGGAGGGGATGGTGAAAAACTGTTTTTT; CDR3: CASSTPGGDGEKLFF
V: TRBV12-3/TRBV12-4; J: TRBJ1-1; D: .; size: .; DNA: TGTGCCAGCAGTTTGATGAGCATGAACACTGAAGCTTTCTTT; CDR3: CASSLMSMNTEAFF
V: TRBV4-2; J: TRBJ1-2; D: TRBD1; size: .; DNA: TGTGCCAGCAGCCAAGTAAGATCGCTGGGTCTGGGACAGTGGTATGGCTACACCTTC; CDR3: CASSQVRSLGLGQWYGYTF
V: TRBV4-2; J: TRBJ2-7; D: .; size: .; DNA: TGTGCCAGCACCTTAGGGGGGGCCGAGGTCGAGCAGTACTTC; CDR3: CASTLGGAEVEQYF
V: TRBV6-2/TRBV6-3; J: TRBJ2-7; D: .; size: few; DNA: TGTGCCAGCAGTCATCCATGGCAGGGGGGTTCCTACGAGCAGTACTTC; CDR3: CASSHPWQGGSYEQYF
V: TRBV12-3/TRBV12-4; J: TRBJ1-4; D: TRBD1; size: few; DNA: TGTGCCAGCAGTATTCGACAGGGGACTAATGAAAAACTGTTTTTT; CDR3: CASSIRQGTNEKLFF
V: TRBV12-3/TRBV12-4; J: TRBJ1-2; D: .; size: few; DNA: TGTGCCAGCAGTCCTCAACGGACAGCCTCCAGGGTGGTTGGCTACACCTTC; CDR3: CASSPQRTASRVVGYTF
V: TRBV20-1; J: TRBJ2-4; D: .; size: .; DNA: .; CDR3: CSASRLVFGGGSLAKNIQCF
V: TRBV5-1; J: TRBJ2-1; D: TRBD2; size: few; DNA: TGCGCCAGCAGCGAACTAGCGGGGGCCAACAATGAGCAGTTCTTC; CDR3: CASSELAGANNEQFF
V: TRBV7-2; J: TRBJ1-1; D: TRBD1; size: few; DNA: TGTGCCAGCGGCCAGGGACAGATTTTGAACACTGAAGCTTTCTTT; CDR3: CASGQGQILNTEAFF
V: TRBV5-1; J: TRBJ2-1; D: TRBD2; size: .; DNA: TGCGCCAGCACAAACTCGGCGGGGGGGAGCTCCTACAATGAGCAGTTCTTC; CDR3: CASTNSAGGSSYNEQFF
V: TRBV7-9; J: TRBJ1-1; D: .; size: few; DNA: TGTGCCAGCAGCTTAGAAGGGGGGGCCGGCACTGAAGCTTTCTTT; CDR3: CASSLEGGAGTEAFF
V: TRBV14; J: TRBJ1-5; D: .; size: few; DNA: TGTGCCAGCAGCCAGAATCTTTTTCAGCCCCAGCATTTT; CDR3: CASSQNLFQPQHF
V: TRBV9; J: TRBJ2-3; D: .; size: few; DNA: TGTGCCAGCAGCGCCCAGGGGCACACAGATACGCAGTATTTT; CDR3: CASSAQGHTDTQYF
V: TRBV7-9; J: TRBJ1-2; D: .; size: .; DNA: TGTGCCAGCAGCTTATCGCTGGGGGCAGGTGGCTACACCTTC; CDR3: CASSLSLGAGGYTF
V: TRBV9; J: TRBJ2-2; D: .; size: .; DNA: TGTACCAGCAGCGTAGCACTATCGAACACCGGGGAGCTGTTTTTT; CDR3: CTSSVALSNTGELFF
V: TRBV9; J: TRBJ2-3; D: .; size: few; DNA: TGTGCCAGCAGCGTATCCCCGGATACGCAGTATTTT; CDR3: CASSVSPDTQYF
V: TRBV5-1; J: TRBJ1-3; D: TRBD1; size: .; DNA: TGCGCCAGCAGCCCCGGGACAGAGGGTAGAAACACCATATATTTT; CDR3: CASSPGTEGRNTIYF
V: TRBV27; J: TRBJ1-2; D: .; size: .; DNA: TGTGCCAGCAGTTTATCAGGGGCCGCAGCTAGCGTTGGCTACACCTTC; CDR3: CASSLSGAAASVGYTF
V: TRBV6-2/TRBV6-3; J: TRBJ2-7; D: TRBD1; size: .; DNA: TGTGCCAGCAGGACCGGACAGGCATACTACGAGCAGTACTTC; CDR3: CASRTGQAYYEQYF
V: TRBV7-2; J: TRBJ1-5; D: .; size: .; DNA: TGTGCCAGCAGCTTAGGACAGCGCAATCAGCCCCAGCATTTT; CDR3: CASSLGQRNQPQHF
V: TRBV5-1; J: TRBJ1-3; D: .; size: .; DNA: TGCGCCAGCAGCTTGGAGAGCAGCGACGGAAACACCATATATTTT; CDR3: CASSLESSDGNTIYF
V: TRBV5-5; J: TRBJ1-4; D: TRBD1; size: few; DNA: TGTGCCAGCAGCTCAACACCGGGACAGGGTCTTGCAACTAATGAAAAACTGTTTTTT; CDR3: CASSSTPGQGLATNEKLFF
V: TRBV7-2; J: TRBJ2-3; D: TRBD2; size: few; DNA: TGTGCCAGCAGCTTAACGCCGGTAGCGGGGACTAGCACAGATACGCAGTATTTT; CDR3: CASSLTPVAGTSTDTQYF
V: TRBV7-9; J: TRBJ2-5; D: TRBD1; size: few; DNA: TGTGCCAGCAGCGAGGACAGGTGGGGTAAAGAGACCCAGTACTTC; CDR3: CASSEDRWGKETQYF
V: TRBV11-2; J: TRBJ1-2; D: .; size: .; DNA: TGTGCCAGCAGCCCCCCGCCGGGACGTACATTCTATGGCTACCCCTTC; CDR3: CASSPPPGRTFYGYPF
V: TRBV12-3/TRBV12-4; J: TRBJ1-6; D: .; size: few; DNA: TGTGCCAGCAGTCTGCAAGGGGGGGATCCCCTCCACTTT; CDR3: CASSLQGGDPLHF
V: TRBV9; J: TRBJ1-1; D: .; size: few; DNA: TGTGCCAGCAGCCCCCCAAGTAATGGAGAAGGTTTCTTT; CDR3: CASSPPSNGEGFF
V: TRBV6-1; J: TRBJ1-2; D: .; size: few; DNA: TGTGCCAGCAGTGAAGCAGGGACACTTTATGGCTACACCTTC; CDR3: CASSEAGTLYGYTF
V: TRBV20-1; J: TRBJ2-3; D: TRBD2; size: .; DNA: TGCAGTGCTAGAAATAGCGGGGGGACAGATACGCAGTATTTT; CDR3: CSARNSGGTDTQYF
V: TRBV4-2; J: TRBJ1-5; D: TRBD1; size: few; DNA: TGTGCCAGCAGCCAAGCCGACAGGGGAGATCAGCCCCAGCATTTT; CDR3: CASSQADRGDQPQHF
V: TRBV6-5; J: TRBJ1-1; D: .; size: .; DNA: TGTGCCAGCAGTACAGGAGGGGTTGAAGCTTTCTTT; CDR3: CASSTGGVEAFF
V: TRBV20-1; J: TRBJ2-3; D: TRBD2; size: .; DNA: TGCAGTGCTAGAGCTAGCGGGAGCTGGTCAGATACGCAGTATTTT; CDR3: CSARASGSWSDTQYF
V: TRBV12-3/TRBV12-4; J: TRBJ1-5; D: .; size: .; DNA: TGTGCCAGCAGTTTTGCAGGGGCGGGGCAGCCCCAGCATTTT; CDR3: CASSFAGAGQPQHF
V: TRBV5-6; J: TRBJ2-2; D: .; size: .; DNA: TGTGCCAGCAGCTTGGTCGGGGGATCGAACACCGGGGAGCTGTTTTTT; CDR3: CASSLVGGSNTGELFF
V: TRBV28; J: TRBJ1-1; D: .; size: few; DNA: TGTGCCAGCAGTTTACAGACACAGGGTGGAGCTTTCTTT; CDR3: CASSLQTQGGAFF
V: TRBV6-2/TRBV6-3; J: TRBJ1-2; D: .; size: .; DNA: TGTGCCAGCAGTTACGGGGCAGGATCGAGCTACACCTTC; CDR3: CASSYGAGSSYTF
V: TRBV20-1; J: TRBJ1-1; D: TRBD1; size: .; DNA: TGCAGTGCTAACGACGGGACAGTGAACACTGAAGCTTTCTTT; CDR3: CSANDGTVNTEAFF